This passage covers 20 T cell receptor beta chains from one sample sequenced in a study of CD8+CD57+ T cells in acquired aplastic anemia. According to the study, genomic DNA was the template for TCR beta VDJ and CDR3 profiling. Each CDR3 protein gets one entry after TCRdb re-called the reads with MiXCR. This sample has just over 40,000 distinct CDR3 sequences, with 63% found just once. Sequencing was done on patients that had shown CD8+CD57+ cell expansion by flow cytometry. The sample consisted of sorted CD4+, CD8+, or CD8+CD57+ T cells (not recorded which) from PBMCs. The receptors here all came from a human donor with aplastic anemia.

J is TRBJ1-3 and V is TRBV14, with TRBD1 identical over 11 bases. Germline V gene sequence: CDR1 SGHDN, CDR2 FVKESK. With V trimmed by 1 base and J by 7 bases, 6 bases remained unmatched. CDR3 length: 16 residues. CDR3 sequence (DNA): TGTGCCAGCAGCCAAGGACCCGGGACAGGGGGGAACACCATATATTTT. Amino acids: CASSQGPGTGGNTIYF.

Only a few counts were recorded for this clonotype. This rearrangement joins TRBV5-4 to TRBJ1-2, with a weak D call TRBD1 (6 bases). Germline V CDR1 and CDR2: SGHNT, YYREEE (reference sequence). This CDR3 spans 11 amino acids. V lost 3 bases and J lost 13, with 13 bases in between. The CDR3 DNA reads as TGTGCCAGCAGCTGTAGGGGGGGAGGCACCTTC. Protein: CASSCRGGGTF.

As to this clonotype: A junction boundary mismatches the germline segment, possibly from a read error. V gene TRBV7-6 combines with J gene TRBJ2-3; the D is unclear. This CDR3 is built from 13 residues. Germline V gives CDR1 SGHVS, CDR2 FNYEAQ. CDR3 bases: TGTGCTAGCAGCTTAGATCGGACAGATACGCAGTATTTT. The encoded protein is CASSLDRTDTQYF.

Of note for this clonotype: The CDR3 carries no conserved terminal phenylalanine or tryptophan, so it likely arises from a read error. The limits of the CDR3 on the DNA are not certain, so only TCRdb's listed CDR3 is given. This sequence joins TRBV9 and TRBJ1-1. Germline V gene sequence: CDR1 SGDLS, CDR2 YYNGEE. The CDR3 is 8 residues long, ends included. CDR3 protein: CASSVVGG.

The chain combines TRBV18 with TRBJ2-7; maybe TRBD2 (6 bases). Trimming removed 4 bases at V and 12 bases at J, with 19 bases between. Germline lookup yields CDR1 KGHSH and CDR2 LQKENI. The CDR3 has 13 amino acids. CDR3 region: CASSHRDSPQVYV. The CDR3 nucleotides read TGTGCCAGCTCACACCGGGACTCCCCGCAGGTGTACGTC.

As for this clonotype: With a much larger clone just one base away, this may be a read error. In DNA, the CDR3 is TGTGCCAGTAGTCTGGGGAACACTGAAGCTCTCTTT. It encodes CASSLGNTEALF. The rearrangement uses TRBV19 and TRBJ1-1; D is ambiguous. The CDR3 runs 12 residues. The germline V gene has CDR1 LNHDA and CDR2 SQIVND (reference sequence).

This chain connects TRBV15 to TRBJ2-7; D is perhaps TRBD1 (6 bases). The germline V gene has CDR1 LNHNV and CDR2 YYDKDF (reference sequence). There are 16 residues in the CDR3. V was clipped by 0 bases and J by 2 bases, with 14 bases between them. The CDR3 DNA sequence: TGTGCCACCAGCAGAGATACGGACAGCAGGGCCTACGAGCAGTACTTC. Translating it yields CATSRDTDSRAYEQYF. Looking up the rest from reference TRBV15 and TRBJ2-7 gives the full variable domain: DAMVIQNPRYQVTQFGKPVTLSCSQTLNHNVMYWYQQKSSQAPKLLFHYYDKDFNNEADTPDNFQSRRPNTSFCFLDIRSPGLGDTAMYLCATSRDTDSRAYEQYFGPGTRLTVT.

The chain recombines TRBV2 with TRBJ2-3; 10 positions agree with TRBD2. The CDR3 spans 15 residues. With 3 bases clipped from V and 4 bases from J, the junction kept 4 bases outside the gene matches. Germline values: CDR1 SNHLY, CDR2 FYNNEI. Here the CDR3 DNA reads TGTGCCAGCAGTGAGGCCAGCGGGGGGGCAGATACGCAGTATTTT. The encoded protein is CASSEASGGADTQYF.

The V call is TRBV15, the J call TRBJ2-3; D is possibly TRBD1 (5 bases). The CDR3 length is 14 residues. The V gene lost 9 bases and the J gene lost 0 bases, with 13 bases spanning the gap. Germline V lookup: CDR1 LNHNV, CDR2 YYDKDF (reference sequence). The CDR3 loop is CATATEKSTDTQYF. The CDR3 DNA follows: TGTGCCACGGCGACAGAAAAGAGCACAGATACGCAGTATTTT.

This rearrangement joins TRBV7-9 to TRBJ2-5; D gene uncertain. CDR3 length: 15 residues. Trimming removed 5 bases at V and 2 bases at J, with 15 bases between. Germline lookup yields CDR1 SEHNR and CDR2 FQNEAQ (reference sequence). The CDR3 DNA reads TGTGCCAGCAGCCCCAACTCCTGGCAGCAAGAGACCCAGTACTTC. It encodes CASSPNSWQQETQYF.

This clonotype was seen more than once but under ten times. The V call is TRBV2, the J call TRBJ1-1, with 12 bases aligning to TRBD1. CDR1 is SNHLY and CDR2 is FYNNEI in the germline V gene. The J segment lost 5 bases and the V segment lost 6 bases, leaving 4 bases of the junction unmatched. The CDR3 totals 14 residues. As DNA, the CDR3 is TGTGCCAGCAGGGGGACAGGGGGCAGTACTGAAGCTTTCTTT. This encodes CASRGTGGSTEAFF.

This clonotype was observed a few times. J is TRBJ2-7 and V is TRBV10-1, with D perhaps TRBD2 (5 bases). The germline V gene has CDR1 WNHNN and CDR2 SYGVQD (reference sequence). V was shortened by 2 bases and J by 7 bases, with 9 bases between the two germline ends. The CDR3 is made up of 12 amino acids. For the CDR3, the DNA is TGCGCCAGCAGTGAGCCCAGAGGGGAGCAGTACTTC. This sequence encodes CASSEPRGEQYF.

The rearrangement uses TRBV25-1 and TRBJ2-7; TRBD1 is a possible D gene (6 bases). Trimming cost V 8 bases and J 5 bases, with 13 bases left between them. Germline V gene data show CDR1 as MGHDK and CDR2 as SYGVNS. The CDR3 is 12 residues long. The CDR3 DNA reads TGTGCCAGCGACCTACAGGGCGACGAGCAGTACGTC. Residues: CASDLQGDEQYV.

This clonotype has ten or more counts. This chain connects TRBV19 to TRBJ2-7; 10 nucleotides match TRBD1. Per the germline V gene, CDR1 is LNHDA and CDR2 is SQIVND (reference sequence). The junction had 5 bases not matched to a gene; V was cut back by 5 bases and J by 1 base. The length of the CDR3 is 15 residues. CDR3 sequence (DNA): TGTGCCAGTAGTTTCGGACAGGGGGGATCCTACGAGCAGTACTTC. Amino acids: CASSFGQGGSYEQYF.

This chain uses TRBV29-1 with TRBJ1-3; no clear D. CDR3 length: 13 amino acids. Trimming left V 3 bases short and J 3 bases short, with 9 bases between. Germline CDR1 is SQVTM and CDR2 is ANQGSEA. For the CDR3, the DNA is TGCAGCGTTGAGGCCAGCGGTGGAAACACCATATATTTT. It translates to CSVEASGGNTIYF.

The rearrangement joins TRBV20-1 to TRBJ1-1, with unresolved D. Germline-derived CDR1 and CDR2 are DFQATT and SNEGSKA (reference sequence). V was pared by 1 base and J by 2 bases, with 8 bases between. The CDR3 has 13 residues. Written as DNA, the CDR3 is TGCAGTGCTAGAGTCCCGGGAAACACTGAAGCTTTCTTT. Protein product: CSARVPGNTEAFF.

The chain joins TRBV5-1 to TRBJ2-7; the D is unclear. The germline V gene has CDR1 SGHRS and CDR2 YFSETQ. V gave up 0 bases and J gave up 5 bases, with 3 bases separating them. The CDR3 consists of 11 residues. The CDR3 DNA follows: TGCGCCAGCAGCTTGGAGGACGAGCAGTACTTC. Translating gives CASSLEDEQYF.

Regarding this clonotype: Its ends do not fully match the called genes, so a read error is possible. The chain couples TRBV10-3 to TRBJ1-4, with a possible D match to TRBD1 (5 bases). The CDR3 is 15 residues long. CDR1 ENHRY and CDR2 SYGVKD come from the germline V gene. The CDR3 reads CDISASGGDNEKLFF. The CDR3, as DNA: TGTGACATCAGTGCGTCTGGGGGGGATAATGAAAAACTGTTTTTT.

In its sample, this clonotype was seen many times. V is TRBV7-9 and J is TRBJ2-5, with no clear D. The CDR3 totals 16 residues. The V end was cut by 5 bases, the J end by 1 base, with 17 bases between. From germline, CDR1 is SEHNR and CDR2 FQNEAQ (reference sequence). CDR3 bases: TGTGCCAGCAGCCGCCTGGAACGCTCGGGCCAAGAGACCCAGTACTTC. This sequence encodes CASSRLERSGQETQYF.

The CDR3 DNA reads TGTGCCAGCAGCCCCCGGACAGGGGAGAGCACCGGGGAGCTGTTTTTT. Translating it yields CASSPRTGESTGELFF. The chain joins TRBV4-2 to TRBJ2-2, with 9 bases that match TRBD1. Germline V gene sequence: CDR1 LGHNA, CDR2 YNFKEQ. CDR3 length equals 16 residues. Losses at the gene ends were 4 bases for V and 4 bases for J; bases not matched to a gene: 7.